The TCR beta chain under discussion was sequenced for a study of T-cell reconstitution after alpha-beta-depleted transplantation in children. CDR3 length equals 13 residues. Germline CDR1 SQVTM, CDR2 ANQGSEA. V gave up 7 bases and J gave up 2 bases, with 11 bases separating them. Using unique molecular identifiers, the investigators prepared the TCRbeta library. TCRdb fed the PCR reads into MiXCR, producing one record per CDR3 protein. The data show 500,000 or so distinct CDR3 sequences, roughly 33% seen once. This TCR came from a human donor who donated a stem cell graft to a child with aplastic anemia. The starting material was PBMCs from the stem cell graft donor, obtained from the stem cell graft. The V and J genes are TRBV29-1 and TRBJ2-2; D ambiguous. In nucleotides, the CDR3 is TGCAGCGCGGTACTTGGAAACACCGGGGAGCTGTTTTTT. This gives the protein CSAVLGNTGELFF.